Sequencing of this T cell receptor beta chain was carried out in a study of OX40 agonist ivuxolimab in advanced cancers. For the study at large: Partial responses were observed in three patients, of whom one had hepatocellular carcinoma and two had cutaneous melanoma.

The study, taken as a whole, reports: Relative to CD4+, CD8+ T cells held more expanded clones on average.

On this clone itself: Its target is not known.

Patients were excluded for autoimmune disease history or systemic immunosuppression. There are 16 residues in the CDR3. Germline assignment: CDR1 LGHNA and CDR2 YSLEER. The ends lost 4 bases at V and 5 bases at J; junction bases unmatched: 9. The method was immunoSEQ multiplex PCR; TCRdb's version includes in-frame clones alone and lacks a portion of them. This table has some 97,000 clones, 91% appearing once. The chain is built from TRBV4-3 and TRBJ1-4; 8 bases map to TRBD1. This sample comprised CD4+ or CD8+ T cells sorted from blood, obtained in a trial of the OX40 agonist ivuxolimab. The source of this sequence is an adult with an advanced solid tumor such as melanoma, head and neck, liver or kidney cancer. CDR3 nucleotides: TGCGCCAGCAGCCTAGAATCCGGGACAGGAAATGAAAAACTGTTTTTT. It specifies CASSLESGTGNEKLFF.